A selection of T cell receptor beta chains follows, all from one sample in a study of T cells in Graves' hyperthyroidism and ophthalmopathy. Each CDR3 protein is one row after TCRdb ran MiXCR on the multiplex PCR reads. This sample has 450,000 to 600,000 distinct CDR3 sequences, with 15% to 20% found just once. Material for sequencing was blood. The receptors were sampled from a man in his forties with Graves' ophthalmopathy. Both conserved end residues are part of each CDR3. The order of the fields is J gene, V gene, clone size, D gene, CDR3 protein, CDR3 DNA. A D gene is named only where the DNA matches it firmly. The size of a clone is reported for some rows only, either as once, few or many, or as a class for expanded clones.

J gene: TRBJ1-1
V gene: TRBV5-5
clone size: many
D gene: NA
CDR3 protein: CASSRGNMNTEAFF
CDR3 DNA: TGTGCCAGCAGCCGGGGCAACATGAACACTGAAGCTTTCTTT

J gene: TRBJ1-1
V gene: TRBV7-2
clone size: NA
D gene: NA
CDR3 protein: CASSLNGESTEAFF
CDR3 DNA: TGTGCCAGCAGCTTAAACGGGGAGAGCACTGAAGCTTTCTTT

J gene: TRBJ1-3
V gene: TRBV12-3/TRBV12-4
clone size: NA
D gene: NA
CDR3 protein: CASSFVGSTGSGNTIYF
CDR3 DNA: TGTGCCAGCAGTTTTGTGGGGTCGACTGGCTCTGGAAACACCATATATTTT

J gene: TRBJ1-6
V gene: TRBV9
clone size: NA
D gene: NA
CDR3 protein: CASSLTGFDALHF
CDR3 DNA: TGTGCCAGCAGCCTAACAGGGTTTGACGCCCTCCACTTT

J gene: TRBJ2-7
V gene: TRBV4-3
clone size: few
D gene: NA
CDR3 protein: CASSQQTGYSYEQYF
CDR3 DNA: TGCGCCAGCAGCCAGCAGACAGGATACTCCTACGAGCAGTACTTC

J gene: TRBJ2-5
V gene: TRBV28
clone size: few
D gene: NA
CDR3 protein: CASSLSGISQETQYF
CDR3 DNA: TGTGCCAGCAGTTTATCGGGAATATCCCAAGAGACCCAGTACTTC

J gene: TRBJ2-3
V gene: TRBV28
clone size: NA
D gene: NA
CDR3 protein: CASNSFYNPEYF
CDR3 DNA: TGTGCCAGCAATTCCTTTTATAACCCCGAGTATTTT

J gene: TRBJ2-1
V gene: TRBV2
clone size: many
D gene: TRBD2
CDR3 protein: CASIAGSEQFF
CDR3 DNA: TGTGCCAGCATAGCGGGGAGTGAGCAGTTCTTC

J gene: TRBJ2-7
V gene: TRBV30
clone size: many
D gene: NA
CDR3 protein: CAWSPSPSYEQYF
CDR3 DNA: TGTGCCTGGAGTCCTTCGCCTTCCTACGAGCAGTACTTC

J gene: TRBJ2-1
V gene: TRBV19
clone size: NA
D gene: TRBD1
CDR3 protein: CASSPVGTGLAYNEQFF
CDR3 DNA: TGTGCCAGTAGCCCTGTTGGGACAGGGCTAGCCTACAATGAGCAGTTCTTC

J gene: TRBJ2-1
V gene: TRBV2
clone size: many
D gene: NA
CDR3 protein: CASRDYSYNEQFF
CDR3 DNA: TGTGCCAGCAGGGACTATTCCTACAATGAGCAGTTCTTC

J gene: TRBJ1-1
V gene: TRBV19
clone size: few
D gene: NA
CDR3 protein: CASSIWKGVGTEAFF
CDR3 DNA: TGTGCCAGTAGTATATGGAAAGGGGTTGGCACTGAAGCTTTCTTT

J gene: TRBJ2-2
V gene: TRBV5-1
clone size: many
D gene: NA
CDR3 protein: CASSLNGAYTGELFF
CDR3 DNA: TGCGCCAGCAGCTTGAACGGGGCGTACACCGGGGAGCTGTTTTTT

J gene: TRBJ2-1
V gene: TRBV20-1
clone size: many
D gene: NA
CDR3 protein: CSADGEGRGVNEQFF
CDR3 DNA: TGCAGTGCTGACGGGGAGGGCAGGGGCGTTAATGAGCAGTTCTTC

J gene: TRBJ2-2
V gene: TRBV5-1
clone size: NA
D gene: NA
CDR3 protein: CASSLGAVAGELFF
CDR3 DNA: TGCGCCAGCAGCTTGGGGGCCGTGGCCGGGGAGCTGTTTTTT

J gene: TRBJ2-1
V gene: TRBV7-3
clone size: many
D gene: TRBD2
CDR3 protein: CASSLTGGYNEQFF
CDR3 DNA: TGTGCCAGCAGCTTAACGGGGGGGTACAATGAGCAGTTCTTC

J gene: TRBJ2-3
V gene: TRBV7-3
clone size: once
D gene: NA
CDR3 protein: CASSPSGGGGTDTQYF
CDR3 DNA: TGTGCCAGCTCTCCCTCGGGGGGCGGAGGCACAGATACGCAGTATTTT

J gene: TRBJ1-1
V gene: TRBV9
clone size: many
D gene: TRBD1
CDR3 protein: CASSVATDRVTTEAFF
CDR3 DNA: TGTGCCAGCAGCGTAGCAACGGACAGGGTCACCACTGAAGCTTTCTTT

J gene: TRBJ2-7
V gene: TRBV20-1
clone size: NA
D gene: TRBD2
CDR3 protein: CSAPLAGSSYEQYF
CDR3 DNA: TGCAGTGCTCCCTTAGCGGGCAGCTCCTACGAGCAGTACTTC

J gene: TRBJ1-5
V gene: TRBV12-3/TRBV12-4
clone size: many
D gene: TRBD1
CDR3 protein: CASSRTGSQPQHF
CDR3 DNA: TGTGCCAGCAGTAGGACAGGGTCTCAGCCCCAGCATTTT

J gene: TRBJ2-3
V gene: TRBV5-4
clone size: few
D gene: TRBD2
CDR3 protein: CASSFYPGLAGEDTDTQYF
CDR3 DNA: TGTGCCAGCAGCTTTTACCCGGGACTAGCGGGAGAGGATACAGATACGCAGTATTTT

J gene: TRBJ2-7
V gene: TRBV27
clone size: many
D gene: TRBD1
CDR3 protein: CASSRTGIIYEQYF
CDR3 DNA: TGTGCCAGCAGTCGGACAGGGATAATCTACGAGCAGTACTTC

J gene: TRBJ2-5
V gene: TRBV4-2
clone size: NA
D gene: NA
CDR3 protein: CASSLTTLTQETQYF
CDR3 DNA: TGTGCCAGCAGCCTAACTACATTAACCCAAGAGACCCAGTACTTC

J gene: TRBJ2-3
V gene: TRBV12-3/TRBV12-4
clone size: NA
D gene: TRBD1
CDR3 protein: CTSSLLDRSSTDTQYF
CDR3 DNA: TGTACCAGCAGTTTATTGGACAGGAGTAGCACAGATACGCAGTATTTT

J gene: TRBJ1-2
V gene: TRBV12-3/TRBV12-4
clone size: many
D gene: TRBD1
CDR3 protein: CASSFPTGDGYTF
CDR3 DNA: TGTGCCAGCAGTTTCCCGACAGGGGATGGCTACACCTTC

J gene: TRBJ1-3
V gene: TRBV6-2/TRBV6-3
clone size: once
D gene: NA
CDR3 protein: CASRGATGGSGNTIYF
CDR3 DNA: TGTGCCAGCAGAGGGGCGACAGGAGGGTCTGGAAACACCATATATTTT

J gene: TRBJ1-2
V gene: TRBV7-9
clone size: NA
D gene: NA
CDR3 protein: CASSERTHYGYTF
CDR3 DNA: TGTGCCAGCAGCGAACGGACACATTATGGCTACACCTTC

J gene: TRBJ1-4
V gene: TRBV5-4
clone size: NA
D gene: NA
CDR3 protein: CASSLGDTTNEKLFF
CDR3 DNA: TGTGCCAGCAGCTTGGGGGATACAACTAATGAAAAACTGTTTTTT

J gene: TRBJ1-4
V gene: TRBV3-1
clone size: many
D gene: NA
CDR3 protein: CASSQVSGQKLFF
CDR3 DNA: TGTGCCAGCAGCCAAGTGTCAGGGCAAAAACTGTTTTTT

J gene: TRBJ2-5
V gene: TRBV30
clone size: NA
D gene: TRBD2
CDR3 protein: CAWTRTSGKEETQYF
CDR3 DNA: TGTGCCTGGACCCGGACTAGCGGGAAAGAAGAGACCCAGTACTTC

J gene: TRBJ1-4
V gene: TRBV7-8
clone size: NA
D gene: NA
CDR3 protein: CASSPYRQSEKLFF
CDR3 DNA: TGTGCCAGCAGCCCCTATAGGCAGAGTGAAAAACTGTTTTTT

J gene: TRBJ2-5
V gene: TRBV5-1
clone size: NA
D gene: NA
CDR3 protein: CASSLIRAEETQYF
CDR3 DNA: TGCGCCAGCAGCTTGATCAGGGCCGAAGAGACCCAGTACTTC

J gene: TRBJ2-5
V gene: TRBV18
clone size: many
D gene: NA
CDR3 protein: CASSPKETQYF
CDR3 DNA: TGTGCCAGCTCACCGAAGGAGACCCAGTACTTC